The T cell receptor (beta chain) under discussion was sequenced for a study of cytomegalovirus exposure and HLA in healthy donors. As for the study in general: Earlier, some 180 million T cells were analyzed, and about 120 million unique TCR beta sequences were found among them.

Though probably carrying unrecorded immune exposures, donors were nominally healthy at sampling. Vbeta (60) and Jbeta (13) primers were used in the PCR. Only in-frame clones appear in the TCRdb table, and some are missing; sequencing was by immunoSEQ multiplex PCR. The sample records a few hundred thousand clones, 70% to 85% being singletons. CDR3 size: 13 residues. Germline lookup yields CDR1 LGHNA and CDR2 YNFKEQ. V lost 4 bases, J lost 13 bases, and 17 bases lay in between. The V gene is TRBV4-2, the J gene TRBJ1-3; D might be TRBD1 (5 bases). The source of this sequence is a woman in her sixties or seventies in good health and CMV-seropositive. The source material was PBMCs. CDR3 DNA sequence: TGTGCCAGCAGCCCGCAGGGCGCGGGGGAAATATATTTT. Encoded protein: CASSPQGAGEIYF.